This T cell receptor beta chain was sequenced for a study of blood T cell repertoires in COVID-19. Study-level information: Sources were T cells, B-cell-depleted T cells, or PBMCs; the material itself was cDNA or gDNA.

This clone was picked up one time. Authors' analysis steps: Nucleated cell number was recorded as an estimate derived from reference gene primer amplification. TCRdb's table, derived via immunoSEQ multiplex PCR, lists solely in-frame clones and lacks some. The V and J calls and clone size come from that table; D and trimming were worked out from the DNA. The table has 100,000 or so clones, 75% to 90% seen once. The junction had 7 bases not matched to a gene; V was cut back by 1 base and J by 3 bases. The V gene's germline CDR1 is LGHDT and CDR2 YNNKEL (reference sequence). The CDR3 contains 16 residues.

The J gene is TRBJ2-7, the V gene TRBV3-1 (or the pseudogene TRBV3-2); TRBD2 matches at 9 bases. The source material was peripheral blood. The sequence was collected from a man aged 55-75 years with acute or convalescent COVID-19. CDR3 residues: CASSQAGLAPIYEQYF. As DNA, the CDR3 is TGTGCCAGCAGCCAAGCGGGACTAGCTCCTATCTACGAGCAGTACTTC.